This is a list of T cell receptor beta chains from one sample in a study of CD8+CD57+ T cells in acquired aplastic anemia. TCRdb re-derived calls from the reads in MiXCR, one entry per CDR3 protein. The table shows about 180,000 distinct CDR3 sequences, with about 50% occurring only once. The sequenced sample was sorted CD4+, CD8+, or CD8+CD57+ T cells (not recorded which) from PBMCs. The receptors come from a human donor with aplastic anemia. CDR3s include the opening cysteine and the closing phenylalanine or tryptophan. A D gene is named only where the DNA matches it firmly. Expanded clones are given a class, and other clones once, few, many or no size at all.

-,-,TRBV29-1,TRBJ1-1,CSVASNTEAFF
TRBD2,-,TRBV20-1,TRBJ2-3,CSASAGGSTDTQYF
TRBD2,few,TRBV5-4,TRBJ2-1,CASSGPLAGEYNEQFF
-,many,TRBV7-2,TRBJ1-3,CASSSQGLNTIYF
TRBD1,few,TRBV20-1,TRBJ2-7,CSATGQAAYEQYF
-,many,TRBV24-1,TRBJ2-3,CATPTGPCPDTQYF
-,-,TRBV27,TRBJ2-3,CASAVGASTDTQYF
-,-,TRBV15,TRBJ1-1,CATSREAGNTEAFF
-,-,TRBV3-1,TRBJ1-6,CAGSRSSEHSPLHF
-,many,TRBV9,TRBJ2-3,CASTRMDSDTQYF
-,few,TRBV15,TRBJ2-5,CATSRDLMVPGPQYF
TRBD2,many,TRBV5-4,TRBJ2-3,CASSFQAGVLSTDTQYF
TRBD1,-,TRBV19,TRBJ2-7,CASSFGTGASYEQYF
TRBD2,-,TRBV19,TRBJ2-3,CASSIAASGSGGTDTQYF
-,-,TRBV19,TRBJ2-1,CASSIRGGEYNEQFF
-,many,TRBV11-2,TRBJ1-1,CASSLEIGNTEAFF
TRBD2,-,TRBV4-2,TRBJ2-5,CASSQGTSLIQETQYF
TRBD2,-,TRBV20-1,TRBJ2-1,CSARLAGGRNEQFF
-,-,TRBV6-5,TRBJ1-5,CASSYSTGESNQPQHF
-,-,TRBV24-1,TRBJ2-7,CATSEGPGDEQYF
TRBD1,many,TRBV20-1,TRBJ2-3,CSAIDRGRGSGTDTQYF
TRBD2,-,TRBV15,TRBJ2-1,CATLSTGGSYNEQFF
TRBD1,once,TRBV24-1,TRBJ2-3,CATSDSVGRGRPSTDTQYF
TRBD1,-,TRBV20-1,TRBJ1-1,CSARARQGVTEAFF
-,few,TRBV10-3,TRBJ2-7,CAISEMTGRSIEQYF
-,-,TRBV9,-,CASSVGQGQGYEQYF
TRBD1,many,TRBV20-1,TRBJ1-5,CSASRQGDSNQPQHF
-,-,TRBV7-2,TRBJ1-5,CASSLTNNQPQHF
TRBD1,-,TRBV9,TRBJ1-2,CASSVTGGAGGYTF
-,-,TRBV24-1,TRBJ1-5,CATSDPGQGNQPQHF
-,-,TRBV10-3,TRBJ1-5,CAISGRLEETQHF
-,-,TRBV25-1,TRBJ2-3,CASSVTGRGSTDTQYF
-,-,TRBV6-5,TRBJ2-6,CASSYQGGSGANVLTF
TRBD1,-,TRBV4-2,TRBJ1-1,CASSPYGTGRRTEAFF
TRBD2,-,TRBV7-7,TRBJ2-7,CASSRTSGGAREQYF
TRBD2,-,TRBV20-1,TRBJ2-3,CSANGGAGTQYF
-,-,TRBV5-6,TRBJ2-7,CASSWGVRLGTEQYF
-,-,TRBV12-3/TRBV12-4,TRBJ2-2,CASRRVRGGGTGELFF
-,many,TRBV25-1,TRBJ1-2,CASSSGDYGYTF
-,once,TRBV10-3,TRBJ1-6,CAISETLSSGAASPLHF
-,-,TRBV2,TRBJ1-6,CASSERGTKALHF
-,-,TRBV24-1,TRBJ1-2,CATSDPRGFDGYTF
TRBD1,-,TRBV12-3/TRBV12-4,TRBJ2-1,CASSVQQGLEQFF
-,-,TRBV7-6,TRBJ1-1,CASSLGQLEAFF
-,-,TRBV15,TRBJ1-3,CATSSPPETGNTIYF
TRBD2,-,TRBV15,TRBJ2-3,CATSRVLAGGRDTQYF
TRBD1,-,TRBV15,TRBJ1-2,CATSSRTGANYGYTF
TRBD2,many,TRBV10-2,TRBJ2-1,CASSGGVAGGYNEQFF
TRBD1,-,TRBV6-1,TRBJ2-7,CASSRGDRGSYEQYF
TRBD2,few,TRBV5-1,TRBJ2-4,CASSPGGASKNIQYF
-,-,TRBV4-2,TRBJ2-2,CASSPNIGDTGELFF
TRBD1,few,TRBV5-1,TRBJ2-5,CASSRRSPWTGTETQYF
TRBD2,many,TRBV5-4,TRBJ2-3,CASTTKLAESTDTQYF
-,-,TRBV19,TRBJ2-1,CASTLDGGDYNEQFF
-,-,TRBV2,TRBJ2-1,CASSERRASHNEQFF
TRBD1,-,TRBV5-6,TRBJ1-2,CASSLATQGANYGYTF
-,-,TRBV9,TRBJ2-7,CASSVGASYEQYF
TRBD1,-,TRBV7-8,TRBJ1-5,CASSPSGQSRTNQPQHF
TRBD1,few,TRBV28,TRBJ1-1,CASSPPGQGATEAFF
TRBD1,many,TRBV12-5,TRBJ1-2,CASGLVPSGQGNYGYTF